A selection of T cell receptor beta chains follows, all from one sample in a study of CD8 T cells in Susac syndrome. MiXCR, applied by TCRdb to the immunoSEQ multiplex PCR reads, yields one record per CDR3 protein. The profile covers 150,000 to 250,000 distinct CDR3 sequences, with roughly 95% appearing a single time and just under 0.095% taken by the ten largest. The sample taken for sequencing was CD4+ T cells from PBMCs. The receptor source for this set is a human donor with multiple sclerosis. Both conserved end residues are part of each CDR3. The order of the fields is J gene, V gene, D gene, clone size, CDR3 DNA, CDR3 protein. A D gene is named only where the DNA matches it firmly. Clone sizes are given selectively: once, few, many, or a class where the clone is expanded.

j_call: TRBJ2-3
v_call: TRBV7-2
d_call: NA
clone_size: NA
cdr3_nt: TGTGCCAGCAGCACCGGGGCGGCGCAGTATTTT
cdr3_aa: CASSTGAAQYF

j_call: TRBJ1-5
v_call: TRBV30
d_call: TRBD1
clone_size: NA
cdr3_nt: TGTGCCTGGAGTTCAGGGGGCAACGTTCAGCCCCAGCATTTT
cdr3_aa: CAWSSGGNVQPQHF

j_call: TRBJ2-7
v_call: TRBV20-1
d_call: TRBD1
clone_size: NA
cdr3_nt: TGCAGTGCTCCAGGGGGACAGGGCCTGGGGGAGCAGTACTTC
cdr3_aa: CSAPGGQGLGEQYF

j_call: TRBJ1-1
v_call: TRBV2
d_call: NA
clone_size: NA
cdr3_nt: TGTGCCAGCAGTGTTGACACTGAAGCTTTCTTT
cdr3_aa: CASSVDTEAFF

j_call: TRBJ2-1
v_call: TRBV7-9
d_call: NA
clone_size: NA
cdr3_nt: TGTGCCAGCAGCCCTCCCTGGACGGAGAATGAGCAGTTCTTC
cdr3_aa: CASSPPWTENEQFF

j_call: TRBJ2-1
v_call: TRBV20-1
d_call: TRBD2
clone_size: NA
cdr3_nt: TGCAGTGCTAAGAGCGGGGGGGCCTATTATGAGCAGTTCTTC
cdr3_aa: CSAKSGGAYYEQFF

j_call: TRBJ2-7
v_call: TRBV5-1
d_call: TRBD1
clone_size: once
cdr3_nt: TGCGCCAGCAGCTTGGAACAGGGGAGCTCCTACGAGCAGTACTTC
cdr3_aa: CASSLEQGSSYEQYF

j_call: TRBJ2-2
v_call: TRBV12-3/TRBV12-4
d_call: TRBD2
clone_size: NA
cdr3_nt: TGTGCCAGCAAGCGGGGGGAATACACCGGGGAGCTGTTTTTT
cdr3_aa: CASKRGEYTGELFF

j_call: TRBJ1-1
v_call: TRBV5-1
d_call: NA
clone_size: NA
cdr3_nt: TGCGCCAGCAGTCGAGGATGGGGCACGAACACTGAAGCTTTCTTT
cdr3_aa: CASSRGWGTNTEAFF

j_call: TRBJ2-1
v_call: TRBV18
d_call: TRBD2
clone_size: NA
cdr3_nt: TGTGCCAGCGCCCCGGGACTAGCAAATGAGCAGTTCTTC
cdr3_aa: CASAPGLANEQFF

j_call: TRBJ2-3
v_call: TRBV20-1
d_call: TRBD1
clone_size: NA
cdr3_nt: TGCAGTGCCCTCTCTTTGGGACAGGGACACACAGATACGCAGTATTTT
cdr3_aa: CSALSLGQGHTDTQYF

j_call: TRBJ1-2
v_call: TRBV19
d_call: NA
clone_size: NA
cdr3_nt: TGTGCCAGTAGAATCAGGGGTGGCGGCTACACCTTC
cdr3_aa: CASRIRGGGYTF

j_call: TRBJ1-5
v_call: TRBV20-1
d_call: NA
clone_size: NA
cdr3_nt: TGCAGTGCCTCCCGCAGGACGAGCAATCAGCCCCAGCATTTT
cdr3_aa: CSASRRTSNQPQHF

j_call: TRBJ1-2
v_call: TRBV30
d_call: NA
clone_size: NA
cdr3_nt: TGTGCCTGGAGTAGGTGGCAGGGGACCTATGGCTACACCTTC
cdr3_aa: CAWSRWQGTYGYTF

j_call: TRBJ2-7
v_call: TRBV29-1
d_call: NA
clone_size: NA
cdr3_nt: TGCAGCGGTGCCGGGACAAACTACGAGCAGTACTTC
cdr3_aa: CSGAGTNYEQYF

j_call: TRBJ2-5
v_call: TRBV5-1
d_call: NA
clone_size: NA
cdr3_nt: TGCGCCAGCAGCTCCACCTGGGAGACCCAGTACTTC
cdr3_aa: CASSSTWETQYF

j_call: TRBJ2-1
v_call: TRBV9
d_call: NA
clone_size: NA
cdr3_nt: TGTGCCAGCAGCGTAGAGGTTAGACCCGACAATGAGCAGTTCTTC
cdr3_aa: CASSVEVRPDNEQFF

j_call: TRBJ2-2
v_call: TRBV4-1
d_call: NA
clone_size: NA
cdr3_nt: TGCGCCAGCAGCCAAGGGATGAAAGGGCCGAACACCGGGGAGCTGTTTTTT
cdr3_aa: CASSQGMKGPNTGELFF

j_call: TRBJ2-5
v_call: TRBV7-2
d_call: TRBD2
clone_size: NA
cdr3_nt: TGTGCCAGCAGCTCCGGACTAGCGGGACCTCGGGAGACCCAGTACTTC
cdr3_aa: CASSSGLAGPRETQYF

j_call: TRBJ2-1
v_call: TRBV24-1
d_call: TRBD2
clone_size: NA
cdr3_nt: TGTGCCACCAGTGAGGGGACTAGCGGGAACAATGAGCAGTTCTTC
cdr3_aa: CATSEGTSGNNEQFF

j_call: TRBJ2-5
v_call: TRBV20-1
d_call: TRBD2
clone_size: NA
cdr3_nt: TGCAGTGCTCCTAGCGGGACAGTGGAGACCCAGTACTTC
cdr3_aa: CSAPSGTVETQYF

j_call: TRBJ1-1
v_call: TRBV11-1
d_call: NA
clone_size: NA
cdr3_nt: TGTGCCAGCAGCTTATCCCTGTCGACTGAAGCTTTCTTT
cdr3_aa: CASSLSLSTEAFF

j_call: TRBJ2-5
v_call: TRBV19
d_call: NA
clone_size: NA
cdr3_nt: TGTGCCAGTAGTATGCGGAACCCTGGGGGAGCCCAGTACTTC
cdr3_aa: CASSMRNPGGAQYF

j_call: TRBJ2-1
v_call: TRBV3-1
d_call: TRBD1
clone_size: NA
cdr3_nt: TGTGCCAGCAGCTTTTGGGACAGGGAGGGCAATGAGCAGTTCTTC
cdr3_aa: CASSFWDREGNEQFF

j_call: TRBJ2-3
v_call: TRBV9
d_call: NA
clone_size: NA
cdr3_nt: TGTGCCAGCAGCTCGAACCTTGACAGTGGGCAGTATTTT
cdr3_aa: CASSSNLDSGQYF

j_call: TRBJ1-1
v_call: TRBV3-1
d_call: NA
clone_size: NA
cdr3_nt: TGTGCCAGCAGCCAAGACGAGGGTTGGACTGAAGCTTTCTTT
cdr3_aa: CASSQDEGWTEAFF

j_call: TRBJ2-5
v_call: TRBV9
d_call: NA
clone_size: once
cdr3_nt: TGTGCCAGCAGCGTACTACTGTCGGAGACCCAGTACTTC
cdr3_aa: CASSVLLSETQYF

j_call: TRBJ2-7
v_call: TRBV29-1
d_call: TRBD1
clone_size: NA
cdr3_nt: TGCAGCGCCTCGGACAGGGGGAATACCTACGAGCAGTACTTC
cdr3_aa: CSASDRGNTYEQYF

j_call: TRBJ2-3
v_call: TRBV29-1
d_call: TRBD2
clone_size: NA
cdr3_nt: TGCAGCGCCCGCGACGGGGGGGGGTCGCAGTATTTT
cdr3_aa: CSARDGGGSQYF

j_call: TRBJ1-2
v_call: TRBV14
d_call: NA
clone_size: NA
cdr3_nt: TGTGCCAGCAGCCTTCGAGAGAGTTCTTCTTACACCTTC
cdr3_aa: CASSLRESSSYTF

j_call: TRBJ2-7
v_call: TRBV6-5
d_call: NA
clone_size: once
cdr3_nt: TGTGCCAGCAGTTACTCCTGGGCCCTCCACCACGAGCAGTACTTC
cdr3_aa: CASSYSWALHHEQYF

j_call: TRBJ2-3
v_call: TRBV4-1
d_call: TRBD2
clone_size: NA
cdr3_nt: TGCGCCAGCAGCCAGCCGTCGAAGCGGGGGACCACAGATACGCAGTATTTT
cdr3_aa: CASSQPSKRGTTDTQYF

j_call: TRBJ1-6
v_call: TRBV20-1
d_call: NA
clone_size: NA
cdr3_nt: TGCAGTGCTAGCAACCAGGGAAATTCACCCCTCCACTTT
cdr3_aa: CSASNQGNSPLHF

j_call: TRBJ1-4
v_call: TRBV6-1
d_call: NA
clone_size: NA
cdr3_nt: TGTGCCAGCTCACCCGGGGCCGGGGCTGAAAAACTGTTTTTT
cdr3_aa: CASSPGAGAEKLFF

j_call: TRBJ1-4
v_call: TRBV18
d_call: NA
clone_size: few
cdr3_nt: TGTGCCAGCTCACCGGGGGCCAATGAAAAACTGTTTTTT
cdr3_aa: CASSPGANEKLFF

j_call: TRBJ2-3
v_call: TRBV12-3/TRBV12-4
d_call: NA
clone_size: NA
cdr3_nt: TGTGCCAGCAGGGATCGCTTGCACACAGATACGCAGTATTTT
cdr3_aa: CASRDRLHTDTQYF

j_call: TRBJ1-1
v_call: TRBV20-1
d_call: NA
clone_size: NA
cdr3_nt: TGCAGTGCTCCCGCCGGGGGGAGGGGGTCGAACACTGAAGCTTTCTTT
cdr3_aa: CSAPAGGRGSNTEAFF